This T cell receptor (beta chain) was sequenced for a study of T cells after posttransplantation cyclophosphamide (dated by TCRdb to the mid-2010s). At the level of the whole study: T cell repertoire reconstitution was tracked by TRB sequencing after myeloablative bone marrow transplantation in which posttransplantation cyclophosphamide was used as GVHD prophylaxis. Samples from fewer than 40 PTCy-treated patients and fewer than 20 related bone marrow donors of those patients were subjected to antigen receptor sequencing. TRB sequencing was performed on blood from all 34 PTCy patients with 1-year posttransplant specimens. In 3 patients, up to roughly 3 additional blood samples taken between 2 and 5.2 years after transplant also underwent TRB sequencing, as did pretransplant blood from several patients. Because TRA and TRB clonality were tightly correlated in roughly 10 samples, subsequent TCR analyses were focused on TRB only. Public TRB sequences were queried against a database of over 3,500 sequences associated with responses to pathogens, tumor antigens, self-antigens and alloantigens.

Results the study describes overall, beyond this receptor: Across the 45 to 55 patients, TRB clonality was highly associated with recipient CMV seropositivity and CMV reactivation, and diversity with PTCy was similar to that in the CNI/methotrexate controls. Donor-recipient similarity was low at 1-2 months but rose over the first year, and later blood repertoires were often dominated by donor CD8+ memory clones. The TRB repertoires of T cells infiltrating skin or the GI tract showed only limited overlap with the TRB repertoires found in blood.

A remark on this clone: It lacks a known antigen. Base qualities are not recorded, but no much larger clone differs from it by a single base.

What this sample's treatment or condition label stands for: high-dose cyclophosphamide on days +3 and +4 as single-agent GVHD prophylaxis. PTCy patients received busulfan and fludarabine conditioning, a related or unrelated marrow graft, and cyclophosphamide on days +3 and +4. The PTCy-treated patients were enrolled in a prospective multi-institutional clinical trial. Mononuclear cells from peripheral blood and bone marrow were separated by Ficoll-Hypaque density centrifugation and then cryopreserved. Sorting of CD4+ and CD8+ T cells, including naive and memory subsets, was performed by FACS on a FACSAria II. TRB sequencing was run on genomic DNA with either the immunoSEQ assay at survey resolution or the hsTCRB kit. From the authors' description of their analysis: Initial read processing used immunoSEQ software, and repertoire analyses used the LymphoSeq R package. Clonality was computed as 1 minus normalized Shannon entropy; Gini coefficient was also calculated for each TRB dataset. To infer phenotypes in unsorted samples, TRB sequences from sorted subsets of the recipient or donor were mapped onto the unsorted samples of the same recipient. Held by TCRdb, this immuneACCESS table contains in-frame sequences only and omits some clones. Under half of the omission traces to an unresolved V gene where checked; the cause of the rest is unknown. V and J calls and clone size are given by that table; D and trimming were obtained from the DNA. The sample contains 35,000 to 40,000 clones, approximately 78% of them found a single time. The top ten clonotypes cover 7.5% to 9.5% of the sample.

From a lookup of the germline V gene (reference sequence), CDR1 and CDR2 are SEHNR and FQNEAQ. Inclusive of the bounding cysteine and phenylalanine, the CDR3 is 12 residues long. The only DNA kept is the CDR3, 36 bases in frame from the first base. Trimming costs V 6 bases and J 1 base, and their ends lie 6 bases apart. The chain is assembled from TRBV7-9 and TRBJ1-1, with the D gene too uncertain to name. The TCR sequence derives from a female patient aged 40 to 50 who received an allogeneic stem cell transplant from a related donor, was CMV-positive, and had no GVHD. After a transplant, not all T cells may be the patient's own; some may come from the graft donor. Sequenced material: CD4+ T cells sorted from blood, taken approximately 2,000 days after a stem cell transplant with posttransplant cyclophosphamide. The CDR3 region: CASSRKNTEAFF. The DNA is as follows: TGTGCCAGCAGTCGTAAGAACACTGAAGCTTTCTTT.